This entry lists 26 T cell receptor beta chains sequenced from one sample in a study of T cell responses to AZD1222 COVID-19 vaccine listed by TCRdb under 2021. The library was produced with the immunoSEQ multiplex PCR assay. Not all clones reach the TCRdb copy of this immuneACCESS table, which keeps in-frame sequences only. Checked studies attribute under half of the gap to unresolved V genes and leave the rest unexplained. The sample data list 65,000 to 90,000 clones, and 75% to 90% of these were observed just once. About 9.3% of the sample rests with the top ten. The sample's time point label, in plain terms: about 28 days (+/-7) after the second vaccine dose. Sequencing used peripheral blood, obtained 28 days after the second AZD1222 dose. The receptor source for this set is an adult who received the AZD1222 COVID-19 vaccine.

J is TRBJ1-6 and V is TRBV18; D gene uncertain. Germline CDR1 KGHSH, CDR2 LQKENI. This CDR3 is 14 amino acids long. The V end lost 3 bases, the J end lost 7 bases, and 10 bases lay between the germline ends. The CDR3, as DNA: TGTGCCAGCTCACCGCTTATGAGCAATTCACCCCTCCACTTT. Its protein product is CASSPLMSNSPLHF.

The rearrangement links TRBV2 to TRBJ2-1, with TRBD2 matching over 10 bases. Trimming at V came to 7 bases and at J to 12 bases, leaving 6 bases not matched to a gene. The germline V gene has CDR1 SNHLY and CDR2 FYNNEI. The CDR3 is 12 amino acids. The CDR3 sequence is CASTKRGGMQFF. CDR3 sequence (DNA): TGTGCCAGCACGAAGCGGGGGGGGATGCAGTTCTTC.

The chain carries TRBV24-1 and TRBJ2-3; 11 bases fit TRBD2. Germline V gives CDR1 KGHDR, CDR2 SFDVKD. Trimming at V came to 9 bases and at J to 4 bases, leaving 5 bases not matched to a gene. The CDR3 spans 14 residues. CDR3 nucleotide sequence: TGTGCCACCGGGACTAGCGGCTTTCCAGATACGCAGTATTTT. It is translated as CATGTSGFPDTQYF.

The chain combines TRBV6-5 with TRBJ2-7; TRBD1 aligns across 7 bases. Trimming removed 6 bases from V and 0 bases from J; junction bases left unmatched: 8. The CDR3 is 15 amino acids. Germline CDR1 is MNHEY and CDR2 is SVGAGI. The CDR3 reads CASSHTWDSSYEQYV. CDR3 DNA sequence: TGTGCCAGCAGCCACACCTGGGACAGCTCCTACGAGCAGTACGTC.

The V call is TRBV7-9, the J call TRBJ2-1; possible D gene TRBD1, 6 bases. The germline CDR1 and CDR2 sequences are SEHNR and FQNEAQ (reference sequence). The CDR3 has 17 residues. Deletions cut 1 base from V and 3 bases from J, with 16 bases between. Here the CDR3 DNA reads TGTGCCAGCAGCTTAGATACCGGGACACCCAACTACAATGAGCAGTTCTTC. Translated: CASSLDTGTPNYNEQFF.

The count of this clone is one. The chain combines TRBV5-6 with TRBJ2-1; either TRBD1 or TRBD2 may supply D (6 bases each). In germline, CDR1 is SGHDT, CDR2 YYEEEE. The CDR3 runs 15 residues. The germline V and J ends were trimmed by 4 bases and 0 bases, with 11 bases remaining between them. The CDR3 loop reads CASSRRGSSYNEQFF. DNA for the CDR3: TGTGCCAGCAGCCGGAGGGGGTCCTCCTACAATGAGCAGTTCTTC.

J is TRBJ1-4 and V is TRBV5-1, with 9 nucleotides matching TRBD1. The CDR3 runs 17 residues. The V segment lost 4 bases and the J segment 7 bases; nucleotides outside the gene matches: 14. Germline V lookup: CDR1 SGHRS, CDR2 YFSETQ. The CDR3 sequence is CASSPRDRVRGGEKLFF. The CDR3 nucleotides read TGCGCCAGCAGCCCTCGGGACAGGGTTCGCGGTGGTGAAAAACTGTTTTTT.

The chain joins TRBV6-2 or TRBV6-3 to TRBJ1-1; no definite D call. V was cut by 2 bases and J by 11 bases, with 6 bases left in between. Germline V gives CDR1 MNHEY, CDR2 SVGEGT. This CDR3 contains 10 residues. DNA for the CDR3: TGTGCCAGCAGTTACCCACCCGCTTTCTTT. It specifies CASSYPPAFF.

CDR3 DNA sequence: TGTGCCAGCAGTCGACCTCCAGACAGGGGAAGAAGATACGAGCAGTACTTC. Residues: CASSRPPDRGRRYEQYF. The chain uses TRBV28 and TRBJ2-7; 8 nucleotides line up with TRBD1. In germline, CDR1 is MDHEN, CDR2 SYDVKM. The trim removed 5 bases at V and 4 bases at J, leaving 16 bases unmatched. The CDR3 consists of 17 residues.

The rearrangement uses TRBV2 and TRBJ1-2; D is uncertain. V shed 6 bases and J shed 8 bases, with 16 bases lying between them. Germline V gene data show CDR1 as SNHLY and CDR2 as FYNNEI. CDR3 size: 13 residues. CDR3 nucleotide sequence: TGTGCCAGCAGACCGTCCCGGGCGGGAGGCTACACCTTC. Translation: CASRPSRAGGYTF. The full variable domain, completed using reference TRBV2 and TRBJ1-2, is EPEVTQTPSHQVTQMGQEVILRCVPISNHLYFYWYRQILGQKVEFLVSFYNNEISEKSEIFDDQFSVERPDGSNFTLKIRSTKLEDSAMYFCASRPSRAGGYTFGSGTRLTVV.

The CDR3 loop is CASSLVTENNSPLHF. CDR3 coding DNA: TGTGCCAGCAGCTTGGTCACGGAAAATAATTCACCCCTCCACTTT. J is TRBJ1-6 and V is TRBV5-4; D gene uncertain. The CDR3 contains 15 residues. V was trimmed by 0 bases and J by 5 bases, leaving 9 bases between them. From germline, CDR1 is SGHNT and CDR2 YYREEE (reference sequence). Full variable domain (rest looked up from reference TRBV5-4 and TRBJ1-6): ETGVTQSPTHLIKTRGQQVTLRCSSQSGHNTVSWYQQALGQGPQFIFQYYREEENGRGNFPPRFSGLQFPNYSSELNVNALELDDSALYLCASSLVTENNSPLHFGNGTRLTVT.

This CDR3 reads CASSDTLSSGANVLTF. In DNA form, the CDR3 reads TGTGCCAGCTCAGACACCCTTAGCTCTGGGGCCAACGTCCTGACTTTC. The chain recombines TRBV18 with TRBJ2-6; D not resolved. V lost 5 bases, J lost 0 bases, and 11 bases lay in between. From germline, CDR1 is KGHSH and CDR2 LQKENI. CDR3 size: 16 residues. The full variable domain, with the rest looked up from reference TRBV18 and TRBJ2-6, is NAGVMQNPRHLVRRRGQEARLRCSPMKGHSHVYWYRQLPEEGLKFMVYLQKENIIDESGMPKERFSAEFPKEGPSILRIQQVVRGDSAAYFCASSDTLSSGANVLTFGAGSRLTVL.

The chain employs TRBV19 and TRBJ1-5, with D unclear. Trimming stripped 5 bases from V and 0 bases from J, with 8 bases between. Germline lookup yields CDR1 LNHDA and CDR2 SQIVND (reference sequence). This CDR3 is built from 14 residues. CDR3 residues: CASSWTDSNQPQHF. CDR3 DNA: TGTGCCAGTAGTTGGACGGATAGCAATCAGCCCCAGCATTTT.

This sequence joins TRBV10-3 and TRBJ2-3; D remains unclear. Trimming stripped 8 bases from V and 4 bases from J, with 16 bases between. The CDR3 contains 14 residues. Looked up from germline, CDR1 is ENHRY and CDR2 is SYGVKD. CDR3 nucleotides: TGTGCCATCGCAGGTGCGTCGGTGTCAGATACGCAGTATTTT. Amino acids: CAIAGASVSDTQYF.

The V gene is TRBV5-1, the J gene TRBJ2-7, with D possibly being TRBD2 (7 bases). The CDR3 is 15 residues long. Germline CDR1 reads SGHRS; CDR2 reads YFSETQ. V lost 1 base, J lost 2 bases, and 13 bases lay in between. The CDR3 loop reads CASSLRSGDTYEQYF. The CDR3, as DNA: TGCGCCAGCAGCTTGCGAAGCGGGGACACCTACGAGCAGTACTTC.

The sample holds a few counts of this clone. The CDR3 loop is CASSQVVGPGEKLFF. DNA of the CDR3: TGCGCCAGCAGCCAAGTTGTAGGCCCCGGTGAAAAACTGTTTTTT. The chain is built from TRBV4-3 and TRBJ1-4; D unresolved. CDR3 length equals 15 residues. Germline CDR1 reads LGHNA; CDR2 reads YSLEER. Trimming shortened V by 1 base and J by 7 bases, and 13 bases separated the two germline ends.

This chain connects TRBV5-5 to TRBJ1-4; TRBD1 is a possible D gene (5 bases). There are 15 residues in the CDR3. Germline loops: CDR1 SGHKS, CDR2 YYEKEE (reference sequence). The V end lost 3 bases, the J end lost 0 bases, and 9 bases lay between the germline ends. The CDR3 DNA reads TGTGCCAGCAGCTCTGGGACCTCAACTAATGAAAAACTGTTTTTT. It yields the protein CASSSGTSTNEKLFF.

The V call is TRBV9, the J call TRBJ2-3, with 8 bases lining up with TRBD2. CDR1 SGDLS and CDR2 YYNGEE come from the germline V gene. The CDR3 loop spans 15 amino acids. J lost 0 bases, V lost 4 bases, and 4 bases had no gene match. The chain's CDR3 is CASSTRTSSTDTQYF. Here the CDR3 DNA reads TGTGCCAGCAGCACCCGGACTAGCAGCACAGATACGCAGTATTTT.

J is TRBJ1-3 and V is TRBV4-1; D perhaps matches TRBD1 (5 bases). This CDR3 has 16 amino acids. V was clipped by 3 bases and J by 1 base, with 13 bases between them. The germline gives CDR1 MGHRA, CDR2 YSYEKL. The CDR3 sequence is CASSHDVGASGNTIYF. In DNA, the CDR3 is TGCGCCAGCAGCCATGATGTAGGGGCGTCTGGAAACACCATATATTTT.

This clone was counted once. CDR3 DNA: TGTGCCAGCAGCCCACTAGCGGGATCTAGCACAGATACGCAGTATTTT. As protein: CASSPLAGSSTDTQYF. V gene TRBV9 combines with J gene TRBJ2-3; 10 positions agree with TRBD2. The length of the CDR3 is 16 residues. V shed 4 bases and J 0 bases; nucleotides not matched to a gene: 5. Germline CDR1 reads SGDLS; CDR2 reads YYNGEE.

The chain employs TRBV6-5 and TRBJ1-2, with 7 bases lining up with TRBD1. Germline lookup yields CDR1 MNHEY and CDR2 SVGAGI. Trimming took 6 bases from V and 4 from J; bases not matched to a gene: 11. The CDR3 sequence is 15 residues long. The CDR3 reads CASSASNRGGYGYTF. The CDR3 coding sequence is TGTGCCAGCAGCGCCTCCAACAGGGGCGGCTATGGCTACACCTTC.

V usage is TRBV9 and J usage is TRBJ2-1; D uncertain. Germline V gives CDR1 SGDLS, CDR2 YYNGEE. V lost 3 bases and J 0 bases, leaving 7 bases between the germline ends. The CDR3 is made up of 14 amino acids. The CDR3 region is CASSAAGSYNEQFF. In nucleotides, the CDR3 is TGTGCCAGCAGCGCCGCAGGCTCCTACAATGAGCAGTTCTTC.

The chain is built from TRBV6-1 and TRBJ1-6; D call uncertain. The CDR3 runs 16 residues. Germline V CDR1 and CDR2: MNHNS, SASEGT. V was clipped by 0 bases and J by 0 bases, with 6 bases between them. CDR3 DNA sequence: TGTGCCAGCAGTGAAGCGGGGAGCTCCTATAATTCACCCCTCCACTTT. It is translated as CASSEAGSSYNSPLHF.

This rearrangement joins TRBV24-1 to TRBJ1-5; no clear D. Germline CDR1 and CDR2: KGHDR and SFDVKD. The germline V and J ends were trimmed by 9 bases and 5 bases, with 7 bases remaining between them. CDR3 size: 11 residues. The CDR3 region is CATHPDQPQHF. The CDR3 coding sequence is TGTGCCACCCACCCCGATCAGCCCCAGCATTTT.

The CDR3 reads CASSPGPLERKFF. The DNA for the CDR3 is TGTGCCAGCAGCCCAGGTCCACTCGAGCGCAAGTTCTTC. V usage is TRBV7-3 and J usage is TRBJ2-1; D is uncertain. Germline assignment: CDR1 SGHTA and CDR2 FQGTGA. The CDR3 consists of 13 residues. V was shortened by 5 bases and J by 14 bases, with 19 bases between the two germline ends.

This sequence joins TRBV20-1 and TRBJ2-3; D unresolved. Germline CDR1 reads DFQATT; CDR2 reads SNEGSKA (reference sequence). This CDR3 has 10 amino acids. Trimming left V 6 bases short and J 2 bases short, with 3 bases between. CDR3 DNA sequence: TGCAGTGCGCTCACAGATACGCAGTATTTT. As protein: CSALTDTQYF.